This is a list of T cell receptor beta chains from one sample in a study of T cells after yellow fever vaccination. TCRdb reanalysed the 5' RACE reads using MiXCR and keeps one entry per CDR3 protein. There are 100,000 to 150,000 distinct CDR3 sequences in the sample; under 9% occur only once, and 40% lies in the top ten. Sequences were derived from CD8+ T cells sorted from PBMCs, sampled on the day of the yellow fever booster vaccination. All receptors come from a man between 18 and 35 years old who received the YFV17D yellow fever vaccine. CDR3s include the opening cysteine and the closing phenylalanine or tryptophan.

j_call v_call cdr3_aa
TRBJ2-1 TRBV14 CASSHIGSVVGGEQFF
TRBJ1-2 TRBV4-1 CASSHFEGSWDGYTF
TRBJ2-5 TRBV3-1 CASSQENRGGEETQYF
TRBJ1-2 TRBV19 CASSVGTAYTF
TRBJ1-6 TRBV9 CASSVGTGENSPLHF
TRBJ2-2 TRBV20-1 CSARIKTNTGELFF
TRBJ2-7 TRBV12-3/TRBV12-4 CASSRPGQGLIPDFEQYF
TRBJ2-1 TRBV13 CASSLPSRNEQFF
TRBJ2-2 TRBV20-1 CSARLRGPNTGELFF
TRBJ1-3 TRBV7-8 CASSLYGDSGNTIYF
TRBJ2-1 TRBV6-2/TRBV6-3 CASSVGPYNEQFF
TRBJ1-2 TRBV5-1 CASSQRTGGDGGYTF
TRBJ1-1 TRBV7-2 CASSSGQGTEAFF
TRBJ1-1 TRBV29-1 CSVVGRNTEAFF
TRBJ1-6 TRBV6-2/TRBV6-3 CASSYSATPLHF
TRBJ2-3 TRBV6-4 CASSALAGRTDTQYF
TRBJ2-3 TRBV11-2 CASSFLPTLWDTQYF
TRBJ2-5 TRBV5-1 CASSFMPQKKETQYF
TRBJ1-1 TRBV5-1 CASSRGQGMNTEAFF
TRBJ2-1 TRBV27 CASAQNSYNEQFF
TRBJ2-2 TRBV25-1 CASSEAGEAGELFF
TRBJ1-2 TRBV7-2 CASSFWGGYGYTF
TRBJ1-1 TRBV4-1 CASRGLVSVMNTEAFF
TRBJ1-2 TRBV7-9 CASSLCCRAHGYTF
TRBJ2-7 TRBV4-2 CASSQLPTSGGLSYEQYF
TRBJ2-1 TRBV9 CASSLLAGESDNEQFF